The present T cell receptor (beta chain) was sequenced within a study of shared clonotypes between healthy human individuals. General study results and limits: Relative to memory subsets, naive subsets generally showed larger estimated richness.

V shed 2 bases and J shed 7 bases, with 15 bases lying between them. Germline CDR1 and CDR2: MNHEY and SVGAGI. There are 14 residues in the CDR3. The authors distributed each subset's genomic DNA evenly over several immunoSEQ plates. The protocol was immunoSEQ multiplex PCR, while the TCRdb copy is restricted to in-frame clones and leaves out a portion. The sample lists about 1.9 million clones; 85% to 95% were seen once. Note on this clone: The target antigen is unknown.

Naive-designated CD8 cells lacked CD45RO, were positively enriched for CCR7, and omitted terminally differentiated effector memory CD45RA+ cells. The sequence came from a man between 18 and 29 years old in good health. Some clones in this sample may be carry-over from other donors' samples. Sequencing used naive CD8+ T cells from PBMCs. This chain connects TRBV6-5 to TRBJ2-7; no clear D gene. The CDR3 is CASSYAGSLGEQYF. The CDR3 DNA follows: TGTGCCAGCAGTTACGCCGGGTCCCTGGGGGAGCAGTACTTC.